These 32 T cell receptor beta chains originate from one sample sequenced in a study of blood T cell repertoires in COVID-19. Assay used: immunoSEQ multiplex PCR; TCRdb lists only in-frame clones, some missing. The sample yields 250,000 or so clones, 65% to 85% seen once. The specimen sequenced was PBMCs or T cells enriched from blood (not recorded which). Receptors originate from a man in his forties or fifties who had recovered from COVID-19.

This sequence joins TRBV12-3 or TRBV12-4 and TRBJ1-1, with D uncertain. The CDR3 runs to 13 residues. V was clipped by 6 bases and J by 0 bases, with 8 bases between them. The CDR3 bases are TGTGCCAGCAGGCACATAATGAACACTGAAGCTTTCTTT. Its translation: CASRHIMNTEAFF.

V and J are TRBV7-2 and TRBJ2-1; 7 bases map to TRBD2. Germline-derived CDR1 and CDR2 are SGHTA and FQGNSA. V gave up 5 bases and J gave up 2 bases; unmatched junction bases: 9. The CDR3 loop spans 16 amino acids. This CDR3 is CASSLSASGTYNEQFF. The CDR3 DNA sequence: TGTGCCAGCAGCCTCTCCGCTAGCGGTACCTACAATGAGCAGTTCTTC.

This clone has only one observation. A junction boundary mismatches the germline segment, possibly from a read error. The chain has TRBV6-6 and TRBJ1-4, with a weak D call TRBD1 (6 bases). The CDR3 extends over 12 amino acids. Germline V gives CDR1 MNHNY, CDR2 SVGAGI (reference sequence). DNA for the CDR3: TGTGCCAGCAGCCCTATACAGGGAGTGACGGATTTT. Protein product: CASSPIQGVTDF.

For the CDR3, the DNA is TGCAGCGTACTCGCCCAGGCATATGGCTACACCTTC. Its translation is CSVLAQAYGYTF. J is TRBJ1-2 and V is TRBV29-1; D is unresolved. The germline V gene has CDR1 SQVTM and CDR2 ANQGSEA. V was trimmed by 6 bases and J by 5 bases, leaving 13 bases between them. This CDR3 contains 12 residues. Variable domain in full (rest from reference TRBV29-1 and TRBJ1-2): SAVISQKPSRDICQRGTSLTIQCQVDSQVTMMFWYRQQPGQSLTLIATANQGSEATYESGFVIDKFPISRPNLTFSTLTVSNMSPEDSSIYLCSVLAQAYGYTFGSGTRLTVV.

The sample holds many counts of this clone. The V gene is TRBV20-1, the J gene TRBJ2-1; D may be TRBD2 (6 bases). CDR3 length equals 11 residues. The germline V gene encodes CDR1 DFQATT and CDR2 SNEGSKA (reference sequence). Trimming removed 5 bases from V and 9 bases from J, with 11 bases in between. The CDR3 spells CSASTSSEQFF. The CDR3 DNA sequence: TGCAGTGCTTCCACTAGCAGTGAGCAGTTCTTC.

V gene TRBV3-1 (or the pseudogene TRBV3-2) combines with J gene TRBJ2-1, with D tentatively TRBD2 (5 bases). CDR3 length: 14 amino acids. Germline-derived CDR1 and CDR2 are LGHDT and YNNKEL (reference sequence). V lost 0 bases to trimming and J lost 10 bases, with 13 bases between them. The DNA of the CDR3 is TGTGCCAGCAGCCAAGATCTGACGGGGAAGGAGCAGTTCTTC. Amino acids: CASSQDLTGKEQFF.

The chain recombines TRBV13 with TRBJ2-7; D perhaps matches TRBD2 (5 bases). This CDR3 contains 16 residues. Trimming removed 2 bases at V and 6 bases at J, with 20 bases between. The germline V gene has CDR1 PRHDT and CDR2 FYEKMQ (reference sequence). The CDR3 region has the DNA TGTGCCAGCAGCTTACGGGGTAATGGGTTATTCTCCGAGCAGTACTTC. The encoded protein is CASSLRGNGLFSEQYF.

This clone was seen only a few times. The V gene is TRBV27, the J gene TRBJ2-5; 9 bases are a match to TRBD2. With 4 bases clipped from V and 2 bases from J, the junction kept 11 bases outside the gene matches. Germline CDR1 is MNHEY and CDR2 is SMNVEV (reference sequence). CDR3 size: 17 residues. The CDR3 spells CASSSLPGTSLQETQYF. In DNA, the CDR3 is TGTGCCAGCAGTTCCCTTCCCGGGACTAGCCTACAAGAGACCCAGTACTTC.

This clone was observed at least ten times. V gene TRBV7-3 combines with J gene TRBJ2-3, with a tentative D call TRBD2 (7 bases). Germline CDR1 is SGHTA and CDR2 is FQGTGA. V gave up 0 bases and J gave up 3 bases, with 28 bases separating them. The CDR3 loop spans 21 amino acids. DNA of the CDR3: TGTGCCAGCAGCTTAACGGTAGGGTCGGAGTCTGCGGGGGCCCGGACAGATACGCAGTATTTT. Translated: CASSLTVGSESAGARTDTQYF.

The rearrangement uses TRBV6-1 and TRBJ2-2; TRBD2 matches 14 bases. The CDR3 is 18 amino acids. Germline loops: CDR1 MNHNS, CDR2 SASEGT. V lost 3 bases to trimming and J lost 5 bases; unmatched junction nucleotides: 8. CDR3 bases: TGTGCCAGCAGTGATGGGACTAGCGGGGGCCCCAGGACCGGGGAGCTGTTTTTT. It specifies CASSDGTSGGPRTGELFF.

This chain links TRBV27 with TRBJ2-3, with 11 bases that match TRBD2. V lost 2 bases and J lost 4; bases outside the gene matches: 8. Germline assignment: CDR1 MNHEY and CDR2 SMNVEV (reference sequence). The CDR3 loop spans 17 amino acids. The CDR3 is CASSLGLAGGRADTQYF. CDR3 nucleotide sequence: TGTGCCAGCAGTTTAGGGCTAGCGGGAGGTCGGGCAGATACGCAGTATTTT.

The chain joins TRBV7-9 to TRBJ1-1; D unresolved. Germline V lookup: CDR1 SEHNR, CDR2 FQNEAQ (reference sequence). V was trimmed by 0 bases and J by 3 bases, leaving 11 bases between them. There are 15 residues in the CDR3. The CDR3 bases are TGTGCCAGCAGCTTAGCGAGAGGTCGGGACACTGAAGCTTTCTTT. It encodes CASSLARGRDTEAFF.

The chain links TRBV3-1 (or the pseudogene TRBV3-2) to TRBJ1-5; perhaps TRBD1 as D (6 bases). This CDR3 is built from 13 residues. The V end lost 0 bases, the J end lost 11 bases, and 11 bases lay between the germline ends. Germline assignment: CDR1 LGHDT and CDR2 YNNKEL (reference sequence). CDR3 DNA: TGTGCCAGCAGCCAAGATGGGGGCAGGTCCCAGCATTTT. Its translation: CASSQDGGRSQHF.

The rearrangement joins TRBV3-1 (or the pseudogene TRBV3-2) to TRBJ1-6, with D tentatively TRBD1 (5 bases). From germline, CDR1 is LGHDT and CDR2 YNNKEL (reference sequence). The CDR3 totals 14 residues. The V gene lost 3 bases and the J gene lost 7 bases, with 10 bases spanning the gap. The CDR3: CASSQRQRNSPLHF. The DNA of the CDR3 is TGTGCCAGCAGCCAGAGACAGAGGAATTCACCCCTCCACTTT.

The CDR3 nucleotides read TGTGCCATCACCCTTGACAGGGTTGGAAACACCATATATTTT. Protein product: CAITLDRVGNTIYF. The chain uses TRBV10-3 and TRBJ1-3; 7 bases map to TRBD1. V was pared by 7 bases and J by 3 bases, with 6 bases of the junction left unmatched. Germline V lookup: CDR1 ENHRY, CDR2 SYGVKD. The CDR3 is 14 residues long.

The chain combines TRBV28 with TRBJ2-6; 7 nucleotides line up with TRBD1. The V gene end was trimmed by 5 bases and the J gene end by 0 bases; junction bases not matched to a gene: 13. Germline-derived CDR1 and CDR2 are MDHEN and SYDVKM. This CDR3 has 19 residues. CDR3 nucleotide sequence: TGTGCCAGCAGTGCCTACAGGGGCGATCCCCGCTCTGGGGCCAACGTCCTGACTTTC. It translates to CASSAYRGDPRSGANVLTF.

V usage is TRBV5-4 and J usage is TRBJ1-4; D call uncertain. The length of the CDR3 is 13 residues. The V end was cut by 0 bases, the J end by 7 bases, with 7 bases between. Germline CDR1 SGHNT, CDR2 YYREEE (reference sequence). The CDR3 sequence: CASSLGSGEKLFF. The DNA for the CDR3 is TGTGCCAGCAGCTTGGGGTCAGGTGAAAAACTGTTTTTT.

J is TRBJ2-2 and V is TRBV10-2; 10 bases agree with TRBD2. The CDR3 loop spans 16 amino acids. Trimming took 10 bases from V and 6 from J; bases not matched to a gene: 14. The germline gives CDR1 WSHSY, CDR2 SAAADI. CDR3: CATSREGLASPGELFF. Written as DNA, the CDR3 is TGCGCCACCTCCCGGGAGGGACTAGCGAGTCCCGGGGAGCTGTTTTTT.

This clone has a handful of counts. This chain uses TRBV6-1 with TRBJ2-7; D might be TRBD1 (6 bases). The ends were cut back, 3 bases at V and 4 bases at J, with 10 bases in the middle. Germline CDR1 and CDR2: MNHNS and SASEGT. The CDR3 length is 13 residues. The chain's CDR3 is CASSEHREYEQYF. CDR3 bases: TGTGCCAGCAGTGAGCACAGGGAATACGAGCAGTACTTC.

The chain recombines TRBV7-8 with TRBJ1-1; no reliable D call. The CDR3 has 21 amino acids. CDR1 is SGHVS, CDR2 FQNEAQ, per germline. V was trimmed by 5 bases and J by 3 bases, leaving 34 bases between them. The CDR3 sequence is CASSLRESGAAEGWVDTEAFF. The CDR3 nucleotides read TGTGCCAGCAGCCTACGGGAGAGTGGAGCAGCGGAGGGATGGGTGGACACTGAAGCTTTCTTT.

This chain connects TRBV5-1 to TRBJ1-2; D ambiguous. The CDR3 spans 11 residues. Trimming shortened V by 2 bases and J by 8 bases, and 7 bases separated the two germline ends. Germline CDR1 and CDR2: SGHRS and YFSETQ. Written as DNA, the CDR3 is TGCGCCAGCAGCTTAGGCGGCGGCTACACCTTC. It translates to CASSLGGGYTF.

The chain is built from TRBV28 and TRBJ1-5, with D possibly TRBD1 on 6 matching bases. Looked up from germline, CDR1 is MDHEN and CDR2 is SYDVKM. With 3 bases removed from V and 6 bases from J, the gap between germline ends came to 12 bases. The CDR3 runs to 14 residues. The CDR3 spells CASSFGGGGQPQHF. Written as DNA, the CDR3 is TGTGCCAGCAGTTTTGGCGGGGGCGGTCAGCCCCAGCATTTT.

This rearrangement joins TRBV7-2 to TRBJ2-5; D is possibly TRBD1 (5 bases). The germline V gene has CDR1 SGHTA and CDR2 FQGNSA. V was shortened by 5 bases and J by 2 bases, with 9 bases between the two germline ends. The CDR3 length is 13 residues. The CDR3 region is CASSVRVQETQYF. Here the CDR3 DNA reads TGTGCCAGCAGCGTCAGGGTTCAAGAGACCCAGTACTTC.

This chain uses TRBV7-6 with TRBJ2-3; perhaps TRBD1 as D (6 bases). V lost 5 bases to trimming and J lost 2 bases, with 20 bases between them. CDR1 is SGHVS, CDR2 FNYEAQ, per germline. The CDR3 extends over 17 amino acids. The CDR3 DNA follows: TGTGCCAGCAGCCCCCGGGACACAACGCCTCTCACAGATACGCAGTATTTT. It is translated as CASSPRDTTPLTDTQYF.

The chain links TRBV11-2 to TRBJ2-5; 7 bases map to TRBD2. Germline CDR1 and CDR2: SGHAT and FQNNGV. The junction had 14 bases not matched to a gene; V was cut back by 0 bases and J by 4 bases. CDR3 length: 18 amino acids. The CDR3 DNA follows: TGTGCCAGCAGCTTAGATATCTACGACGGGGGAGGGAGAGAGACCCAGTACTTC. Amino acid sequence: CASSLDIYDGGGRETQYF. Filled out from reference TRBV11-2 and TRBJ2-5, the complete variable domain reads EAGVAQSPRYKIIEKRQSVAFWCNPISGHATLYWYQQILGQGPKLLIQFQNNGVVDDSQLPKDRFSAERLKGVDSTLKIQPAKLEDSAVYLCASSLDIYDGGGRETQYFGPGTRLLVL.

Concerning this clone itself: Other nucleotide sequences in the sample specify the same CDR3. The genes are TRBV18 and TRBJ1-2, with 10 bases aligning to TRBD1. The V and J ends lost 3 bases and 2 bases, in that order; junction bases with no gene match: 3. The germline CDR1 and CDR2 sequences are KGHSH and LQKENI. The CDR3 contains 15 residues. The CDR3 DNA reads TGTGCCAGCTCACCCGCGGGACAGGGGAACTATGGCTACACCTTC. Its translation is CASSPAGQGNYGYTF.

The chain recombines TRBV25-1 with TRBJ1-6, with TRBD1 as a possible D gene (5 bases). The CDR3 contains 15 residues. V shed 1 base and J shed 9 bases, with 13 bases lying between them. From germline, CDR1 is MGHDK and CDR2 SYGVNS. In DNA, the CDR3 is TGTGCCAGCAGTGAATCGGGCCTTAGGGGTTCACCCCTCCACTTT. It is translated as CASSESGLRGSPLHF. The variable domain in full, completed from reference TRBV25-1 and TRBJ1-6, reads EADIYQTPRYLVIGTGKKITLECSQTMGHDKMYWYQQDPGMELHLIHYSYGVNSTEKGDLSSESTVSRIRTEHFPLTLESARPSHTSQYLCASSESGLRGSPLHFGNGTRLTVT.

Notes on this clone: Distinct nucleotide sequences in the sample also encode this CDR3. The chain employs TRBV7-9 and TRBJ1-1; TRBD1 matches at 7 bases. CDR1 is SEHNR, CDR2 FQNEAQ, per germline (reference sequence). Germline trimming cut 4 bases from V and 0 bases from J; bases unmatched to any gene: 2. The CDR3 spans 14 residues. Here the CDR3 DNA reads TGTGCCAGCAGCTCAGGGGGGATGAACACTGAAGCTTTCTTT. Translated, it gives CASSSGGMNTEAFF.

The table lists this clone with a few counts. J is TRBJ2-2 and V is TRBV6-4, with D maybe TRBD1 (5 bases). CDR1 is MRHNA, CDR2 SNTAGT, per germline. The CDR3 loop spans 14 amino acids. Trimming removed 2 bases from V and 7 bases from J, with 11 bases in between. CDR3 amino acids: CASSDATDSGELFF. The CDR3 DNA reads TGTGCCAGCAGTGACGCGACAGACAGCGGGGAGCTGTTTTTT.

The rearrangement uses TRBV5-1 and TRBJ2-5, with D perhaps TRBD2 (6 bases). The germline V gene encodes CDR1 SGHRS and CDR2 YFSETQ. The CDR3 is 14 amino acids. The V end was cut by 4 bases, the J end by 0 bases, with 10 bases between. The CDR3 nucleotides are TGCGCCAGCAGCCGGACTACTAACCAAGAGACCCAGTACTTC. The encoded protein is CASSRTTNQETQYF.

This sequence joins TRBV7-3 and TRBJ1-2, with 8 bases identical to TRBD1. Germline CDR1 reads SGHTA; CDR2 reads FQGTGA. This CDR3 is built from 15 residues. Trimming cost V 2 bases and J 8 bases; bases outside gene matches: 10. This chain's CDR3 is CASSLAPDREGGYTF. The CDR3 nucleotides read TGTGCCAGCAGCTTAGCCCCGGACAGGGAAGGAGGCTACACCTTC.

The chain uses TRBV12-3 or TRBV12-4 and TRBJ2-7; possible D gene TRBD2, 5 bases. V lost 6 bases and J 4 bases, leaving 7 bases between the germline ends. The CDR3 extends over 11 amino acids. Written as DNA, the CDR3 is TGTGCCAGCAGCAGACTATACGAGCAGTACTTC. It translates to CASSRLYEQYF.